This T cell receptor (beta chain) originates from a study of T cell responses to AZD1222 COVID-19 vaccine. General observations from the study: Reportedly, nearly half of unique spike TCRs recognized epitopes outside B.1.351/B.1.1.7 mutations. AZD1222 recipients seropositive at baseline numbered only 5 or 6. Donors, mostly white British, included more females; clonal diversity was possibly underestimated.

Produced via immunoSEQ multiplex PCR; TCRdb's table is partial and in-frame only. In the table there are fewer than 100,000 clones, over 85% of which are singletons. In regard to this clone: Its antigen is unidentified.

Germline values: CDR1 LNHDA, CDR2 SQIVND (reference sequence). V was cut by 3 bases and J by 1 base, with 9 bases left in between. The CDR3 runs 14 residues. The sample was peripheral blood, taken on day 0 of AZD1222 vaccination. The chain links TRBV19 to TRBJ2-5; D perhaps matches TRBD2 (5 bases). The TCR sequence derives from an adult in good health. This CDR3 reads CASSMNGVQETQYF. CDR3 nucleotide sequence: TGTGCCAGTAGTATGAACGGGGTCCAAGAGACCCAGTACTTC.